The 6 T cell receptor beta chains given below trace back to one sample, sequenced in a study of blood T cell repertoires in COVID-19. Sequencing was performed with immunoSEQ multiplex PCR; in TCRdb, only in-frame clones are kept and a portion is missing. Seen here are fewer than 200,000 clones, approximately 90% observed once, and the top ten hold around 12%. The sequenced sample was peripheral blood. The receptor source for this set is a woman in her 70s with COVID-19, enrolled during active disease.

J is TRBJ2-5 and V is TRBV14; possible D gene TRBD2, 6 bases. The CDR3 runs 15 residues. Trimming stripped 4 bases from V and 4 bases from J, with 16 bases between. From germline, CDR1 is SGHDN and CDR2 FVKESK. In DNA, the CDR3 is TGTGCCAGCAGCCGCATCCTGGGGGGAGGAGAGACCCAGTACTTC. Its translation is CASSRILGGGETQYF.

This clone was detected only a few times. The chain carries TRBV7-9 and TRBJ2-3, with 7 bases identical to TRBD2. This CDR3 is 13 amino acids long. Germline V gene lookup returns CDR1 SEHNR and CDR2 FQNEAQ (reference sequence). J lost 6 bases, V lost 5 bases, and 5 bases had no gene match. This CDR3 is CASSPLGGDTQYF. The CDR3 region has the DNA TGTGCCAGCAGCCCCCTGGGAGGGGATACGCAGTATTTT.

V usage is TRBV9 and J usage is TRBJ1-6; D is undetermined. The V end was cut by 4 bases, the J end by 6 bases, with 8 bases between. This CDR3 comprises 13 residues. The germline gives CDR1 SGDLS, CDR2 YYNGEE. CDR3 coding DNA: TGTGCCAGCAGCCCACGACTTAATTCACCCCTCCACTTT. Its protein is CASSPRLNSPLHF.

This clone was found a few times. This sequence joins TRBV5-4 and TRBJ2-5; 7 bases are a match to TRBD2. The CDR3 spans 14 residues. V gave up 3 bases and J gave up 2 bases; unmatched junction bases: 4. CDR1 and CDR2 (germline): SGHNT, YYREEE (reference sequence). CDR3 bases: TGTGCCAGCAGCTCGGGGGGATTACAAGAGACCCAGTACTTC. Protein: CASSSGGLQETQYF.

V is TRBV10-1 and J is TRBJ2-7; D unresolved. The CDR3 spans 13 residues. The germline gives CDR1 WNHNN, CDR2 SYGVQD (reference sequence). V lost 3 bases and J lost 3, with 9 bases in between. This CDR3 reads CASSEPGVYEQYF. The CDR3 DNA reads TGCGCCAGCAGTGAACCGGGTGTCTACGAGCAGTACTTC.

The chain is built from TRBV30 and TRBJ1-5; 8 bases are a match to TRBD1. Per germline, CDR1 GTSNPN and CDR2 SVGIG (reference sequence). Germline trimming cut 4 bases from V and 5 bases from J; bases unmatched to any gene: 13. This CDR3 is built from 16 residues. The CDR3 reads CAWTMTGQDLDQPQHF. CDR3 DNA sequence: TGTGCCTGGACCATGACGGGACAGGACCTAGATCAGCCCCAGCATTTT.